This T cell receptor (beta chain) is from a study of Graves' ophthalmopathy and Graves' hyperthyroidism. Amplification targeted the TCR beta CDR3 regions, with RNA transcripts as the source material. An opening RT-PCR round employed HTBI primers and preceded a second-round multiplex PCR. MiXCR was run by TCRdb on the multiplex PCR reads, yielding one entry per CDR3 protein. The sample records 300,000 to 400,000 distinct CDR3 sequences, about a sixth being singletons. There are 16 residues in the CDR3. Germline assignment: CDR1 DFQATT and CDR2 SNEGSKA (reference sequence). Trimming took off 1 base at V and 9 bases at J, with 24 bases between the two ends. This clonotype was seen ten or more times.

The chain recombines TRBV20-1 with TRBJ1-2; the D gene is possibly TRBD1 (6 bases). This TCR derives from an adult man with Graves' ophthalmopathy. Sequencing input: peripheral blood. DNA for the CDR3: TGCAGTGCTAGAGTCCCGGGCTTTGAGGGGGGCGCTAGCTACACCTTC. Translated: CSARVPGFEGGASYTF.